The rows below give T cell receptor beta chains drawn from one sample of a study of CD8 T cells in Susac syndrome. A single record per CDR3 protein comes from TCRdb applying MiXCR to the immunoSEQ multiplex PCR reads. This sample has roughly 190,000 distinct CDR3 sequences, with more than 90% found just once. Sequenced input: CD4+ T cells from PBMCs. The receptor set was obtained from a human donor with Susac syndrome. The CDR3 runs from the conserved cysteine through the conserved F or W. The D gene is left open where the match is weak. Clone size appears in some rows only: once, few, many, or a class for an expanded clone.

V	J	size	D	CDR3	DNA
TRBV27	TRBJ1-4	.	TRBD1	CASSLMTGGLEKLFF	TGTGCCAGCAGCCTTATGACAGGGGGCTTGGAAAAACTGTTTTTT
TRBV20-1	TRBJ2-5	.	.	CSARVAETQYF	TGCAGTGCTAGAGTGGCCGAGACCCAGTACTTC
TRBV12-3/TRBV12-4	TRBJ2-6	.	.	CASSLAAGGSGANVLTF	TGTGCCAGCAGTTTAGCTGCCGGGGGATCTGGGGCCAACGTCCTGACTTTC
TRBV7-9	TRBJ1-4	.	TRBD1	CASSFQPGGNEKLFF	TGTGCCAGCAGCTTTCAGCCAGGGGGCAATGAAAAACTGTTTTTT
TRBV5-1	TRBJ2-6	.	.	CASGLNPGANVLTF	TGCGCCAGCGGCCTGAACCCTGGGGCCAACGTCCTGACTTTC
TRBV29-1	TRBJ2-3	.	.	CSVERGRVSDTQYF	TGCAGCGTTGAAAGGGGGAGAGTCTCCGATACGCAGTATTTT
TRBV18	TRBJ2-7	.	.	CASSPTAGAGHEQYF	TGTGCCAGCTCACCTACCGCAGGGGCAGGGCACGAGCAGTACTTC
TRBV30	TRBJ2-3	once	.	CAWGLGGTDTQYF	TGTGCCTGGGGACTTGGGGGCACAGATACGCAGTATTTT
TRBV27	TRBJ2-7	once	TRBD1	CASSSLGQGDYEQYF	TGTGCCAGCAGCAGTTTGGGACAGGGGGATTACGAGCAGTACTTC
TRBV15	TRBJ2-3	.	.	CATSRRNPSTDTQYF	TGTGCCACCAGCAGACGAAATCCGAGCACAGATACGCAGTATTTT
TRBV4-3	TRBJ2-5	.	.	CASSQEARGRETQYF	TGCGCCAGCAGCCAAGAAGCGCGGGGGCGAGAGACCCAGTACTTC
TRBV3-1	TRBJ2-3	.	.	CASSQAGTRGDTQYF	TGTGCCAGCAGCCAAGCGGGGACCAGGGGAGATACGCAGTATTTT
TRBV20-1	TRBJ2-3	.	TRBD2	CSARRASGGTDTQYF	TGCAGTGCTAGGAGGGCTAGCGGGGGCACAGATACGCAGTATTTT
TRBV7-3	TRBJ1-2	.	.	CASSYVPDRHLDGYTF	TGTGCCAGCAGCTATGTTCCGGACAGACACCTCGATGGCTACACCTTC
TRBV27	TRBJ1-1	.	.	CASSFPGGTEAFF	TGTGCCAGCAGTTTCCCGGGAGGCACTGAAGCTTTCTTT
TRBV12-3/TRBV12-4	TRBJ2-1	.	.	CASRLGGLGEQFF	TGTGCCAGCAGACTAGGGGGACTTGGGGAGCAGTTCTTC
TRBV7-2	TRBJ2-3	.	.	CASSSVAAASTDTQYF	TGTGCCAGCAGCTCGGTAGCGGCCGCTAGCACAGATACGCAGTATTTT
TRBV12-3/TRBV12-4	TRBJ2-7	few	TRBD1	CASRKPGTGSYEQYF	TGTGCCAGCAGGAAACCGGGGACAGGGTCCTACGAGCAGTACTTC
TRBV2	TRBJ2-5	.	TRBD2	CASLGLAGETQYF	TGTGCCAGCTTGGGACTAGCGGGAGAGACCCAGTACTTC
TRBV20-1	TRBJ2-2	.	TRBD2	CSARATSGGLGELFF	TGCAGTGCTAGAGCGACTAGCGGGGGATTGGGGGAGCTGTTTTTT
TRBV30	TRBJ1-1	.	.	CAWTQENTEAFF	TGTGCCTGGACGCAGGAGAACACTGAAGCTTTCTTT
TRBV2	TRBJ1-6	.	TRBD1	CASSQETGATPLHF	TGTGCCAGCAGTCAAGAGACAGGGGCGACACCCCTCCACTTT
TRBV28	TRBJ2-3	.	TRBD2	CATSRGGPEDTQYF	TGTGCGACTAGTCGGGGGGGCCCTGAAGATACGCAGTATTTT
TRBV20-1	TRBJ2-3	.	TRBD2	CSAPRLAGGLADTQYF	TGCAGTGCCCCCAGACTAGCGGGGGGGCTGGCAGATACGCAGTATTTT
TRBV28	TRBJ2-1	once	TRBD2	CASSLWIGASGNNEQFF	TGTGCCAGCAGTTTATGGATTGGAGCTAGCGGGAACAATGAGCAGTTCTTC
TRBV29-1	TRBJ2-7	.	.	CSVAGSETVNSYEQYF	TGCAGCGTTGCTGGGTCCGAGACAGTGAATTCCTACGAGCAGTACTTC
TRBV7-6	TRBJ2-1	.	.	CASSLGLAMNEQFF	TGTGCCAGCAGCTTAGGGCTAGCGATGAATGAGCAGTTCTTC
TRBV9	TRBJ2-3	.	TRBD1	CASSAGTGGRSDTQYF	TGTGCCAGCAGCGCCGGGACAGGGGGTAGGTCAGATACGCAGTATTTT
TRBV12-3/TRBV12-4	TRBJ1-1	.	.	CASSSTDRENTEAFF	TGTGCCAGCAGTTCCACGGACCGAGAGAACACTGAAGCTTTCTTT
TRBV2	TRBJ2-2	.	.	CASEGLGNTGELFF	TGTGCCAGCGAAGGACTGGGGAACACCGGGGAGCTGTTTTTT
TRBV20-1	TRBJ2-3	.	TRBD2	CSARDRLAGGTDTQYF	TGCAGTGCTAGAGATCGACTAGCGGGGGGCACAGATACGCAGTATTTT
TRBV30	TRBJ1-4	.	TRBD1	CAWSFEGLGTALVF	TGTGCCTGGAGTTTCGAAGGACTAGGGACAGCCTTGGTTTTT
TRBV20-1	TRBJ2-1	.	TRBD2	CSARRLAGKANEQFF	TGCAGTGCTAGGAGACTAGCGGGGAAAGCCAATGAGCAGTTCTTC
TRBV2	TRBJ2-5	.	TRBD1	CASRTGTGGVETQYF	TGTGCCAGCAGGACAGGGACAGGGGGCGTGGAGACCCAGTACTTC
TRBV3-1	TRBJ2-3	.	TRBD2	CASSQAGTSVDTQYF	TGTGCCAGCAGCCAAGCTGGGACTAGCGTAGATACGCAGTATTTT
TRBV28	TRBJ2-2	.	.	CASRTTGIESGELFF	TGTGCCAGCAGAACGACAGGAATCGAATCCGGGGAGCTGTTTTTT
TRBV4-3	TRBJ2-2	.	.	CASSQGDNGVGELFF	TGCGCCAGCAGCCAGGGGGACAACGGCGTCGGGGAGCTGTTTTTT
TRBV12-5	TRBJ1-1	.	.	CASGPAGIEAFF	TGTGCTAGTGGGCCCGCGGGGATTGAAGCTTTCTTT
TRBV27	TRBJ2-3	.	.	CASSFPGSNTQYF	TGTGCCAGCAGTTTCCCCGGTTCAAATACGCAGTATTTT
TRBV7-7	TRBJ2-5	.	.	CASSPDQQGPQETQYF	TGTGCCAGCAGCCCAGACCAACAGGGTCCCCAAGAGACCCAGTACTTC